This TCR beta chain was retrieved from a study of T cells expressing NK-cell markers. Across the study: Sequencing covered eight donors, seven HCMV-seropositive and one seronegative.

Germline CDR1 and CDR2: MNHEY and SVGEGT. There are 15 residues in the CDR3. Broader study findings: The study found these clonotypes also leading the CD3+CD56-NKG2C+ fraction in a few donors. Top CD8+ clonotypes included the dominant CD3+CD56+NKG2C+ clonotypes in five to seven donors.

On this clonotype: What it recognizes is unknown.

The authors generated TCR beta cDNA through 5'RACE template switching with UMIs. TCRdb re-called the 5' RACE reads; every CDR3 protein appears as one record, without DNA. The sample yields around 380,000 distinct CDR3 sequences, of which the top ten take up around 10%. This clonotype was obtained from a woman between 50 and 59 years old in good health. The gene calls are TRBV6-2 or TRBV6-3 and TRBJ2-3; TCRdb returns TRBD1, unconfirmable since there is no DNA. Sequenced material: blood T cells: a sorted CD56 or NKG2C T cell subset, CD4+ or CD8+ T cells, or bulk PBMC T cells (not recorded which). The CDR3 here is CASSYGGGPTDTQYF.